The rows below give T cell receptor beta chains drawn from one sample of a study of blood T cell repertoires in COVID-19. The repertoire was sequenced with immunoSEQ multiplex PCR; TCRdb's copy has only in-frame clones and lacks some. The sample consists of over 45,000 clones, 84% of them appearing once. The source material was peripheral blood. Source of these receptors: a man in his forties or fifties with active COVID-19. Each CDR3 is given with its conserved first and last residue. D genes are given only for firm matches. Clone size appears in some rows only: once, few, many, or a class for an expanded clone.

>TRBJ2-3|TRBV10-3|.|TRBD2
TGTGCCATCAGGCGGGGGGCTAGCGGGGACCCTAGCACAGATACGCAGTATTTT
CAIRRGASGDPSTDTQYF
>TRBJ2-1|TRBV2|.|.
TGTGCCAGCAGTGTATCGGCGCGGTGGTCCTACAATGAGCAGTTCTTC
CASSVSARWSYNEQFF
>TRBJ1-2|TRBV10-3|.|.
TGTGCCATCAGTGACGACAGGTACTATGGCTACACCTTC
CAISDDRYYGYTF
>TRBJ2-1|TRBV19|.|TRBD1
TGTGCCAGTGCGGACAGGGGCGGCAATGAGCAGTTCTTC
CASADRGGNEQFF
>TRBJ1-1|TRBV9|few|TRBD1
TGTGCCAGCAGCGTCACGGGACAGCCGAACACTGAAGCTTTCTTT
CASSVTGQPNTEAFF
>TRBJ2-5|TRBV9|.|.
TGTGCCAGCAGTTTTGGACAAACCGCATCTATCGAGACCCAGTACTTC
CASSFGQTASIETQYF
>TRBJ2-3|TRBV11-2|.|.
TGTGCCAGCAGCTGGGGGACAAGCGGTACAGATACGCAGTATTTT
CASSWGTSGTDTQYF
>TRBJ2-1|TRBV11-2|.|.
TGTGCCAGCAGCTTTAGTAATGAGCAGTTCTTC
CASSFSNEQFF
>TRBJ2-7|TRBV30|.|TRBD2
TGTGCCTGGAGTGTACACGCCGCGGGTAGCGGGGGGTCGGGTACCCTCTACGAGCAGTACTTC
CAWSVHAAGSGGSGTLYEQYF
>TRBJ1-5|TRBV3-1/TRBV3-2|.|.
TGTGCCAGCAGCTACGGGGTGATCAATCAGCCCCAGCATTTT
CASSYGVINQPQHF
>TRBJ2-3|TRBV11-3|.|TRBD2
TGTGCCAGCAGTCCGGGGGGGTCAAGGGCGCAGTATTTT
CASSPGGSRAQYF
>TRBJ2-1|TRBV28|.|.
TGTGCCAGCAGTTCCCACTCACCATCCTACAATGAGCAGTTCTTC
CASSSHSPSYNEQFF
>TRBJ1-2|TRBV6-2/TRBV6-3|.|.
TGTGCCAGCAGTTACCGCAGGCAAGGCTATGGCTACACCTTC
CASSYRRQGYGYTF
>TRBJ1-2|TRBV24-1|.|.
TGTGCCACCAGTGATCGGACAGTCCACCTCTATGGCTACACCTTC
CATSDRTVHLYGYTF
>TRBJ1-2|TRBV4-1|.|TRBD1
TGCGCCAGCAGCCAAGGTCCCAGGGGGCCCTATGGCTACACCTTC
CASSQGPRGPYGYTF
>TRBJ2-1|TRBV10-1|.|TRBD2
TGCGCCAGCAGTGAGATAATCGGGACTAGCGGGGGAACCTACAATGAGCAGTTCTTC
CASSEIIGTSGGTYNEQFF
>TRBJ2-5|TRBV6-5|.|.
TGTGCCAGCAGTTACCTATCGGGGGAGCAAGAGACCCAGTACTTC
CASSYLSGEQETQYF
>TRBJ1-3|TRBV7-9|.|.
TGTGCCAGCAGCGGCAGGGTCGCCGGAAACACCATATATTTT
CASSGRVAGNTIYF
>TRBJ1-2|TRBV15|.|.
TGTGCCACCAGCAGAGAAAGACAGGTCCCCTATGGCTACACCTTC
CATSRERQVPYGYTF
>TRBJ2-3|TRBV28|.|.
TGTGCCATTCGAGCTAGCACAGATACGCAGTATTTT
CAIRASTDTQYF
>TRBJ2-5|TRBV5-4|.|TRBD1
TGTGCCAGCAGCTGGGGGGACAGGGGATGGCCTTTGGAGACCCAGTACTTC
CASSWGDRGWPLETQYF
>TRBJ1-5|TRBV25-1|few|.
TGTGCCAGCAGGTGGGACATAAACAATCAGCCCCAGCATTTT
CASRWDINNQPQHF
>TRBJ2-2|TRBV19|few|TRBD2
TGTGCCACCACTAGCGGGGTCCCCTGGGAGCTGTTTTTT
CATTSGVPWELFF
>TRBJ2-3|TRBV4-2|.|TRBD2
TGTGCCAGCAGCCAACTAGCGGGGGCCTTCACAGATACGCAGTATTTT
CASSQLAGAFTDTQYF
>TRBJ1-3|TRBV7-2|.|TRBD1
TGTGCCAGCAGCCTTCGGGGGGGGACAGGGTTCCTCTCTGGAAACACCATATATTTT
CASSLRGGTGFLSGNTIYF
>TRBJ2-7|TRBV28|.|.
TGTGCCAGCAGTTCCCGACTGAGCACCTACGAGCAGTACTTC
CASSSRLSTYEQYF
>TRBJ1-2|TRBV2|.|.
TGTGCCAGCAGAGATCGTCGGGGGAACTATGGCTACACCTTC
CASRDRRGNYGYTF
>TRBJ2-5|TRBV10-3|.|TRBD1
TGTGCCATCAGGGACAGGGAAGAGACCCAGTACTTC
CAIRDREETQYF
>TRBJ2-5|TRBV7-8|few|TRBD2
TGTGCCAGCAGCCCAGGGACTAGCGGGGGCCCGCAGGCCCAGTACTTC
CASSPGTSGGPQAQYF
>TRBJ1-2|TRBV25-1|.|TRBD1
TGTGCCAGCAGTGGCTGGACAGGGGGCAGGGGCTACACCTTC
CASSGWTGGRGYTF
>TRBJ2-1|TRBV10-1|.|.
TGCGCCAACCATTACAGGGTGGGTTACAATGAGCAGTTCTTC
CANHYRVGYNEQFF
>TRBJ2-5|TRBV19|.|.
TGTGCCAGTAGTAGCCAGGGGCAAGAGACCCAGTACTTC
CASSSQGQETQYF
>TRBJ2-3|TRBV2|.|TRBD2
TGTGCCAGCAGGAGCGGGGGAGGGACAGATACGCAGTATTTT
CASRSGGGTDTQYF
>TRBJ1-5|TRBV7-2|.|.
TGTGCCAGCAGCTCTGGACTTAATCAGCCCCAGCATTTT
CASSSGLNQPQHF
>TRBJ2-5|TRBV7-6|.|.
TGTGCCAGCAGCCCCTTGCCGGGGACACTTCAAGAGACCCAGTACTTC
CASSPLPGTLQETQYF
>TRBJ1-1|TRBV7-9|.|.
TGTGCCAGCAGCTTTGGAGACACTGAAGCTTTCTTT
CASSFGDTEAFF
>TRBJ2-5|TRBV9|.|.
TGTGCCAGCAGCGTAGCGGGGGGCCCAGAGACCCAGTACTTC
CASSVAGGPETQYF
>TRBJ2-7|TRBV19|.|TRBD1
TGTGCCAGTAGTATTGGGACAGGGGGCTTTTACGAGCAGTACTTC
CASSIGTGGFYEQYF
>TRBJ1-4|TRBV27|.|.
TGTGCCAGCAGTTTAGGGGGCAAGAGCGAAAAACTGTTTTTT
CASSLGGKSEKLFF
>TRBJ1-2|TRBV19|once|TRBD1
TGTGCCAGTAGTATAGACGGGACAGACTATGGCTACACCTTC
CASSIDGTDYGYTF
>TRBJ2-4|TRBV10-3|.|.
TGTGCCATCAGTGAGTCAGAGGAAAACATTCAGTACTTC
CAISESEENIQYF
>TRBJ2-5|TRBV6-5|.|.
TGTGCCAGCAGCCCAGGGGACCGGGGGACCCAGTACTTC
CASSPGDRGTQYF
>TRBJ1-6|TRBV5-1|.|.
TGCGCCAGCAGCTTGCTACGAGCCGGAGATTCACCCCTCCACTTT
CASSLLRAGDSPLHF
>TRBJ2-7|TRBV27|.|TRBD2
TGTGCCAGCAGGATGTGGGGGGGGGACTTGGGATACGAGCAGTACTTC
CASRMWGGDLGYEQYF
>TRBJ2-3|TRBV5-1|few|TRBD1
TGCGCCAGCAGCCTAGGGACAGATCTCACAGATACGCAGTATTTT
CASSLGTDLTDTQYF
>TRBJ2-1|TRBV5-5|.|TRBD1
TGTGCCAGCAGCTTGGCCGGGACAGGAAGCTACAATGAGCAGTTCTTC
CASSLAGTGSYNEQFF
>TRBJ1-5|TRBV19|few|TRBD1
TGTGCCAGTAGAGGGGGCCGGGACAGGGGTATACAGCCCCAGCATTTT
CASRGGRDRGIQPQHF
>TRBJ2-3|TRBV12-3/TRBV12-4|.|.
TGTGCCAGCGCGGACACAGATACGCAGTATTTT
CASADTDTQYF
>TRBJ2-3|TRBV18|.|.
TGTGCCAGCTCAACCAGGGTAGCCGATACGCAGTATTTT
CASSTRVADTQYF
>TRBJ2-5|TRBV5-1|.|TRBD2
TGCGCCCGCTGCTTGGGCGGGGGGGGGCGGGAGACCCAGTACTTC
CARCLGGGGRETQYF
>TRBJ1-2|TRBV10-3|.|.
TGTGCCATCAGTGAAACAGTACACACCTTC
CAISETVHTF
>TRBJ2-2|TRBV10-1|.|.
TGCGCCAGCAGTGAGTCGGGCTGGAGGGACGGGGAGCTGTTTTTT
CASSESGWRDGELFF
>TRBJ2-1|TRBV4-1|.|.
TGCGCCAGCAGCCAAGATGTGACAGTGGATGAGCAGTTCTTC
CASSQDVTVDEQFF
>TRBJ2-3|TRBV5-1|.|TRBD2
TGCGCCAGCAGCTTGGGGCTAGCGGGGCTCACAGATACGCAGTATTTT
CASSLGLAGLTDTQYF
>TRBJ2-3|TRBV5-6|.|.
TGTGCCAGCAGCTTAAACAGGGGAGGAGTGGGTAATACGCAGTATTTT
CASSLNRGGVGNTQYF
>TRBJ1-1|TRBV5-1|.|TRBD1
TGCGCCAGCAGCGTCGGACAGGGGATTATGAACACTGAAGCTTTCTTT
CASSVGQGIMNTEAFF
>TRBJ2-1|TRBV5-1|.|TRBD2
TGCGCCAGCAGCTTCCAGGCTAGCGGGGGGGCCTACAATGAGCAGTTCTTC
CASSFQASGGAYNEQFF
>TRBJ1-4|TRBV5-8|.|TRBD1
TGTGCCAGCAGCACCGGACAGGGGCGTGAAAAACTGTTTTTT
CASSTGQGREKLFF
>TRBJ2-7|TRBV5-5|.|TRBD2
TGTGCCAGCAGCACAACTAGCGTGGGCCCCTACGAGCAGTACTTC
CASSTTSVGPYEQYF